Listed below are T cell receptor beta chains from one sample, sequenced in a study of cytomegalovirus exposure and HLA in healthy donors. Only in-frame clones appear in the TCRdb table, and some are missing; sequencing was by immunoSEQ multiplex PCR. Found here are over 110,000 clones, more than 75% of them singletons; the top ten hold approximately 10%. Sequences were obtained from PBMCs. Receptors were obtained from a man aged 18 to 29 in good health and CMV-seropositive. CDR3s leave out the opening cysteine and the closing phenylalanine or tryptophan. A D gene is named only where the DNA matches it firmly.

d_gene	v_gene	j_gene	len	CDR3aa
NA	TRBV7-9	TRBJ1-4	12	ASSLGLHNEKLF
NA	TRBV2	TRBJ2-1	12	ASSDRGTYNEQF
TRBD2	TRBV6-1	TRBJ2-1	14	ASSETLATGGNEQF
NA	TRBV5-1	TRBJ1-1	12	ASSLGGSNTEAF
TRBD1	TRBV9	TRBJ2-7	12	ASSLRGTDYEQY
TRBD1	TRBV27	TRBJ1-2	13	ASSSGGQGAGGYT
NA	TRBV19	TRBJ2-7	14	ASSNRERLGLNEQY
NA	TRBV10-1	TRBJ2-7	13	ASSPGRTNSYEQY
TRBD2	TRBV5-1	TRBJ2-1	12	ASTSGDTYNEQF
TRBD2	TRBV2	TRBJ2-1	13	ASSGTSGGADEQF
TRBD2	TRBV27	TRBJ2-1	17	ASSSLGLAGWDSYNEQF
NA	TRBV27	TRBJ2-1	11	ASSANSYNEQF
TRBD1	TRBV9	TRBJ2-1	12	ASSVEDRGNEQF
TRBD2	TRBV30	TRBJ2-7	11	ACRTSATYEQY
NA	TRBV21-1	TRBJ2-2	13	ARKRRPPNTGELF
NA	TRBV2	TRBJ1-1	15	ASSRGTSRLMNTEAF
TRBD2	TRBV2	TRBJ2-3	15	ASSEFRASGGTDTQY
NA	TRBV6-1	TRBJ1-2	14	ASSEVRTAAHYGYT
TRBD2	TRBV5-4	TRBJ2-3	13	ASSSLAGGADTQY
TRBD2	TRBV5-6	TRBJ2-3	14	ASSSLGRGGTDTQY
NA	TRBV7-8	TRBJ1-1	12	ASSLAARNTEAF
TRBD2	TRBV7-6	TRBJ2-2	14	ASSSVGGLNTGELF
TRBD2	TRBV5-4	TRBJ2-1	15	ASSRRGQRLADNEQF
NA	TRBV5-6	TRBJ2-7	9	ASSFGFEQY
TRBD1	TRBV18	TRBJ2-7	13	ASSPQDRAPYEQY
NA	TRBV2	TRBJ1-3	14	ASSKRDFSVGNTIY
NA	TRBV7-9	TRBJ2-5	10	ASSPGQETQY
TRBD1	TRBV6-5	TRBJ1-1	12	ASSGQTGFTEAF
NA	TRBV30	TRBJ2-1	10	AWREVYNEQF
NA	TRBV5-4	TRBJ2-1	13	ASSRTGRSYNEQF
NA	TRBV5-6	TRBJ2-5	11	ASSLLEGETQY
NA	TRBV9	TRBJ1-1	13	ASSVAVGVGTEAF
NA	TRBV13	TRBJ2-7	12	ASSLDRHLYEQY
TRBD2	TRBV13	TRBJ2-1	12	ASTEGLAVDEQF
NA	TRBV7-8	TRBJ1-6	13	ASSLRQSYNSPLH
NA	TRBV5-1	TRBJ2-3	12	ASSLGEFTDTQY
TRBD1	TRBV5-4	TRBJ1-2	14	ASSLMTGHEAYGYT
NA	TRBV23-1	TRBJ1-5	16	ASSQCPPPGQGNQPQH
TRBD2	TRBV19	TRBJ2-7	13	ASSMPGLAVYEQY
NA	TRBV19	TRBJ1-1	12	ASTPSPTGPEAF
NA	TRBV19	TRBJ2-1	11	ASSIWEADEQF
TRBD2	TRBV5-4	TRBJ2-5	14	ASSLEYGGGPETQY
NA	TRBV2	TRBJ1-5	11	ASSADNNQPQH
TRBD2	TRBV7-3	TRBJ2-3	17	ASSLKIVRREVPSDTQY
TRBD1	TRBV7-8	TRBJ1-4	13	ASSSRTGRGEKLF
NA	TRBV2	TRBJ1-5	12	ASSETDRNQPQH
NA	TRBV7-2	TRBJ2-2	13	ASSSLTRNTGELF
TRBD2	TRBV19	TRBJ2-1	14	ASKEFATGGYNEQF
TRBD2	TRBV2	TRBJ2-3	13	ASTGTSGASDTQY
NA	TRBV10-2	TRBJ1-2	11	ASSGAVNYGYT
NA	TRBV5-6	TRBJ1-2	9	ASSPGNGYT
NA	TRBV5-6	TRBJ1-1	11	ASSLPRYTEAF
NA	TRBV5-1	TRBJ1-3	13	ASSSTGGSGNTIY
TRBD1	TRBV7-9	TRBJ2-4	13	ASSFYGTGADIQY
TRBD1	TRBV27	TRBJ2-7	12	ASSRDRVYYEQY